The entry below describes one T cell receptor beta chain. What it binds is not known. The data are from a study of T cell responses to AZD1222 COVID-19 vaccine. Study findings and constraints: Spike-specific TCR breadth and depth grew following two AZD1222 doses. At baseline, seropositivity was found in only six or seven AZD1222 recipients.

This CDR3 contains 18 residues. Germline V gene lookup returns CDR1 LGHNA and CDR2 YSLEER. The V segment lost 4 bases and the J segment 5 bases; nucleotides outside the gene matches: 11. Some clones are missing from TCRdb's copy, which holds only in-frame ones; the method was immunoSEQ multiplex PCR. The sample has around 140,000 clones. The receptor comes from an adult in good health. Sequenced input: peripheral blood. This rearrangement joins TRBV4-3 to TRBJ2-2; 12 bases line up with TRBD1. The CDR3 region is CASSPASGTGGFTGELFF. For the CDR3, the DNA is TGCGCCAGCAGCCCAGCCTCCGGGACAGGGGGCTTTACCGGGGAGCTGTTTTTT.